This TCR beta chain was sequenced for a study of blood T cells in healthy people across ages. Combining a sample-barcoded 5' primer with a J-beta primer mix, a second PCR ran for roughly 6 to 11 cycles. Samples each returned at least 3 million CDR3-containing paired-end reads. TCRdb reanalysed the 5' RACE reads using MiXCR and keeps one entry per CDR3 protein. The sample holds around 1,000,000 distinct CDR3 sequences, 35% to 45% seen once. General study findings and limits: Not knowing donor CMV status may have confounded expanded clonotype changes. Long-lived donors carried more naive CD4+ cells and greater diversity than aged donors.

The count of this clonotype is one. The antigen is not known. The germline V gene has CDR1 DFQATT and CDR2 SNEGSKA (reference sequence). This CDR3 is 15 amino acids long. Trimming removed 0 bases from V and 4 bases from J, with 12 bases in between. Healthy individuals of Caucasian origin from Russia, aged 6 to 90, served as donors. The specimen was blood. The origin of this receptor is a man aged 18 to 29 in good health. The chain links TRBV20-1 to TRBJ1-4; D ambiguous. The CDR3 is CSARDQRTDNEKLFF. The CDR3 DNA is TGCAGTGCTAGAGACCAACGGACGGATAATGAAAAACTGTTTTTT.